Shown below are 8 T cell receptor beta chains from a single sample sequenced in a study of T-cell reconstitution after alpha-beta-depleted transplantation in children (dated by TCRdb to 2016 to 2017). Receptor amplification or capture employed PCR. Reads for this sample came from an Illumina HiSeq 2500. To normalize quantification of the TCRbeta repertoire, the TCR libraries were built with molecular barcoding that relied on unique molecular identifiers. The public reads were reanalyzed by TCRdb: fastp trimming at Q25, MiXCR alignment, in-frame beta chains only. Rows merge per CDR3 protein into single entries with the most common DNA and genes. For this sample there are about 350,000 distinct CDR3 sequences; less than 15% appear just once. The ten largest clonotypes hold approximately 4.2% of the sample. The material was PBMCs, obtained from the stem cell graft. The receptor source for this set is a human donor who donated a stem cell graft to a child with Fanconi anemia.

This chain joins TRBV27 and TRBJ1-6; no clear D gene. V lost 11 bases, J lost 6 bases, and 11 bases lay in between. The germline CDR1 and CDR2 sequences are MNHEY and SMNVEV (reference sequence). The CDR3 extends over 12 amino acids. Here the CDR3 DNA reads TGTGCCTGCATTATCATTAATTCACCCCTCCACTTT. Residues: CACIIINSPLHF.

This clonotype was picked up many times. Here the CDR3 DNA reads TGTGCCAGCCGCGCAGGACAACTTTACGAGCAGTACTTC. Amino acid sequence: CASRAGQLYEQYF. The chain combines TRBV7-2 with TRBJ2-7; maybe TRBD1 (5 bases). V was clipped by 8 bases and J by 4 bases, with 15 bases between them. CDR3 size: 13 residues. CDR1 and CDR2 (germline): SGHTA, FQGNSA.

This clonotype has at least ten counts. This rearrangement joins TRBV5-1 to TRBJ1-1; TRBD1 might be the D (5 bases). The germline CDR1 and CDR2 sequences are SGHRS and YFSETQ. CDR3 length: 15 residues. The V end was cut by 1 base, the J end by 5 bases, with 15 bases between. The CDR3 here is CASSLRLGQGTEAFF. As DNA, the CDR3 is TGCGCCAGCAGCTTGAGGCTGGGGCAAGGAACTGAAGCTTTCTTT.

Many counts were recorded for this clonotype. The J gene is TRBJ1-5, the V gene TRBV12-3 or TRBV12-4; D remains ambiguous. The CDR3 sequence is 12 residues long. V shed 4 bases and J shed 7 bases, with 8 bases lying between them. The CDR3 DNA sequence: TGTGCCAGCAGTTCGGAAAACCAGCCCCAGCATTTT. It specifies CASSSENQPQHF.

This clonotype was found a few times. The V call is TRBV6-1, the J call TRBJ1-2, with 9 nucleotides matching TRBD1. The V segment lost 7 bases and the J segment 0 bases; nucleotides outside the gene matches: 9. Germline V CDR1 and CDR2: MNHNS, SASEGT. The CDR3 spans 16 residues. CDR3 sequence (DNA): TGTGCCAGCAATCCGGGACAGGGTAGAACTAACTATGGCTACACCTTC. As protein: CASNPGQGRTNYGYTF.

This clonotype was observed a few times. The chain recombines TRBV20-1 with TRBJ1-2; D may be TRBD1 (5 bases). Germline V gene data show CDR1 as DFQATT and CDR2 as SNEGSKA (reference sequence). The CDR3 has 14 amino acids. V was pared by 1 base and J by 4 bases, with 13 bases between. The CDR3 DNA reads TGCAGTGCTAGAGGGGCTAGGGGCCCCTATGGCTACACCTTC. It encodes CSARGARGPYGYTF.

This clonotype was recorded a few times. The chain employs TRBV6-2 or TRBV6-3 and TRBJ1-6; the D is unclear. The CDR3 extends over 20 amino acids. The V end was cut by 0 bases, the J end by 0 bases, with 18 bases between. Germline V gene data show CDR1 as MNHEY and CDR2 as SVGEGT. Here the CDR3 reads CASSYSVSKSSSSYNSPLHF. CDR3 bases: TGTGCCAGCAGTTACTCGGTGTCCAAATCTTCAAGCTCCTATAATTCACCCCTCCACTTT.

The table lists this clonotype with many counts. The chain employs TRBV2 and TRBJ2-3, with 8 positions matching TRBD2. The length of the CDR3 is 14 residues. After removal of 7 bases from V and 5 bases from J, the junction contained 8 bases not matched to a gene. Per germline, CDR1 SNHLY and CDR2 FYNNEI. The CDR3 region is CASKDDLAGDTQYF. In DNA form, the CDR3 reads TGTGCCAGCAAAGACGATCTAGCGGGAGATACGCAGTATTTT.